These 6 T cell receptor beta chains were all obtained from the same sample, sequenced in a study of blood T cells in healthy people across ages. Primers used in a second PCR of about 7 to 11 cycles were a sample-barcoded 5' primer and a J-beta primer mix. TCRdb recomputed calls from the 5' RACE reads with MiXCR, one row per CDR3 protein. In the table there are 1,100,000 or so distinct CDR3 sequences, 40% to 50% of which are singletons. Material: blood. Receptor source: a woman aged 55-70 years in good health.

The V gene is TRBV15, the J gene TRBJ2-1; D is unclear. Deletions cut 8 bases from V and 0 bases from J, with 11 bases between. Germline CDR1 LNHNV, CDR2 YYDKDF (reference sequence). This CDR3 has 14 residues. CDR3 nucleotides: TGTGCCACCGGTCCCCCCTCCTCCTACAATGAGCAGTTCTTC. It codes for CATGPPSSYNEQFF.

This clonotype was found a few times. This rearrangement joins TRBV7-2 to TRBJ1-4; no reliable D call. Trimming removed 2 bases at V and 4 bases at J, with 5 bases between. The CDR3 has 13 amino acids. CDR1 and CDR2 from the germline V gene are SGHTA and FQGNSA. The chain's CDR3 is CASSLTYNEKLFF. The CDR3, as DNA: TGTGCCAGCAGCTTAACTTATAATGAAAAACTGTTTTTT.

This clonotype came up a few times. The V and J genes are TRBV20-1 and TRBJ2-3; D is possibly TRBD2 (5 bases). The CDR3 totals 12 residues. Trimming removed 4 bases from V and 4 bases from J, with 9 bases in between. Germline-derived CDR1 and CDR2 are DFQATT and SNEGSKA (reference sequence). CDR3 residues: CSATLEADTQYF. In nucleotides, the CDR3 is TGCAGTGCTACACTAGAGGCAGATACGCAGTATTTT.

A note on this clonotype: One junction end does not reproduce the germline sequence, and a read error may be involved. The chain employs TRBV27 and TRBJ2-2; the D gene is possibly TRBD1 (5 bases). The germline V gene encodes CDR1 MNHEY and CDR2 SMNVEV (reference sequence). There are 15 residues in the CDR3. CDR3 nucleotides: TGTGCCGGCAGTTTTAGTGGACACGCTACCGGGGAGCTGTTTTTT. Translated, it gives CAGSFSGHATGELFF.

CDR3 nucleotide sequence: TGTGCCAGCAGTTCGGCGGGGGTTTATGAAAAACTGTTTTTT. This translates into CASSSAGVYEKLFF. The chain links TRBV6-5 to TRBJ1-4, with a possible D match to TRBD1 (5 bases). The CDR3 runs to 14 residues. The V end was cut by 4 bases, the J end by 6 bases, with 12 bases between. CDR1 MNHEY and CDR2 SVGAGI come from the germline V gene.

The V call is TRBV28, the J call TRBJ2-7; D not resolved. Trimming stripped 7 bases from V and 3 bases from J, with 13 bases between. The length of the CDR3 is 13 residues. The germline gives CDR1 MDHEN, CDR2 SYDVKM. The CDR3 loop is CASTPTSGYEQYF. The CDR3 DNA sequence: TGTGCCAGCACCCCAACGTCGGGCTACGAGCAGTACTTC. The variable domain in full, completed from reference TRBV28 and TRBJ2-7, reads DVKVTQSSRYLVKRTGEKVFLECVQDMDHENMFWYRQDPGLGLRLIYFSYDVKMKEKGDIPEGYSVSREKKERFSLILESASTNQTSMYLCASTPTSGYEQYFGPGTRLTVT.